The 19 T cell receptor beta chains below were found in one sample sequenced in a study of cytomegalovirus exposure and HLA in healthy donors. TCRdb's copy holds only in-frame clones and misses some; the assay was immunoSEQ multiplex PCR. The table shows 60,000 to 90,000 clones, with around four fifths occurring only once. The sample consisted of PBMCs. Receptors originate from a man younger than 40 in good health and CMV-seronegative.

This clone was seen just once. The V and J genes are TRBV7-8 and TRBJ1-6; D call uncertain. Germline assignment: CDR1 SGHVS and CDR2 FQNEAQ. This CDR3 is built from 15 residues. The V end lost 2 bases, the J end lost 3 bases, and 8 bases lay between the germline ends. The CDR3 reads CASSLWESYNSPLHF. The CDR3 DNA sequence: TGTGCCAGCAGCTTATGGGAGAGCTATAATTCACCCCTCCACTTT.

CDR3 in DNA: TGTGCCACCCCAGAGGGACGGGGGGGCGGTGAGACCCAGTACTTC. Amino acid sequence: CATPEGRGGGETQYF. V gene TRBV2 combines with J gene TRBJ2-5; 8 bases match TRBD2. V shed 10 bases, J shed 5 bases, and the junction held 15 bases outside the gene matches. Germline V gene data show CDR1 as SNHLY and CDR2 as FYNNEI. CDR3 length: 15 residues. The full variable domain, with the rest looked up from reference TRBV2 and TRBJ2-5, is EPEVTQTPSHQVTQMGQEVILRCVPISNHLYFYWYRQILGQKVEFLVSFYNNEISEKSEIFDDQFSVERPDGSNFTLKIRSTKLEDSAMYFCATPEGRGGGETQYFGPGTRLLVL.

The chain has TRBV7-9 and TRBJ1-3; D unresolved. Trimming removed 5 bases from V and 7 bases from J, with 9 bases in between. Germline CDR1 SEHNR, CDR2 FQNEAQ (reference sequence). The CDR3 runs 12 residues. This CDR3 reads CASSARLNTIYF. The CDR3 region has the DNA TGTGCCAGCAGCGCCCGACTGAACACCATATATTTT. Variable domain in full (rest from reference TRBV7-9 and TRBJ1-3): DTGVSQNPRHKITKRGQNVTFRCDPISEHNRLYWYRQTLGQGPEFLTYFQNEAQLEKSRLLSDRFSAERPKGSFSTLEIQRTEQGDSAMYLCASSARLNTIYFGEGSWLTVV.

This chain joins TRBV28 and TRBJ1-5; no definite D call. This CDR3 contains 13 residues. The germline V and J ends were trimmed by 6 bases and 6 bases, with 12 bases remaining between them. Germline CDR1 reads MDHEN; CDR2 reads SYDVKM. CDR3 DNA: TGTGCCAGCAGAGCGCCTAGTAGTCAGCCCCAGCATTTT. As protein: CASRAPSSQPQHF.

V gene TRBV30 combines with J gene TRBJ1-1; no clear D. Trimming left V 0 bases short and J 5 bases short, with 4 bases between. This CDR3 spans 11 amino acids. CDR1 and CDR2 (germline): GTSNPN, SVGIG (reference sequence). The CDR3 DNA is TGTGCCTGGAGTGTACTGACTGAAGCTTTCTTT. Its protein is CAWSVLTEAFF.

This chain connects TRBV19 to TRBJ2-3, with TRBD2 matching over 9 bases. The CDR3 consists of 15 residues. V lost 3 bases to trimming and J lost 7 bases; unmatched junction nucleotides: 8. The germline gives CDR1 LNHDA, CDR2 SQIVND (reference sequence). Written as DNA, the CDR3 is TGTGCCAGTAGTATTAAAGCGGGGGGTATAAATACGCAGTATTTT. Translation: CASSIKAGGINTQYF.

The CDR3 nucleotides are TGTGCCAGTAGACGGACAGATTTTAGCAATCAGCCCCAGCATTTT. Its translation is CASRRTDFSNQPQHF. This chain joins TRBV19 and TRBJ1-5, with D possibly matching TRBD1 (6 bases). CDR1 and CDR2 from the germline V gene are LNHDA and SQIVND (reference sequence). V shed 6 bases and J shed 0 bases, with 12 bases lying between them. The CDR3 is 15 amino acids.

The rearrangement uses TRBV23-1 and TRBJ2-7; possibly TRBD1 for D (5 bases). TRBV23-1 is treated as an ORF (open reading frame) with a function not yet certain. Trimming removed 0 bases from V and 4 bases from J, with 25 bases in between. CDR3 length: 19 amino acids. The CDR3 bases are TGCGCCAGCAGTCAATCGGGGCAGGGTATCCTTCTTTGTCCTTACGAGCAGTACGTC. This encodes CASSQSGQGILLCPYEQYV.

The gene calls are TRBV30 and TRBJ1-2; D uncertain. V lost 1 base, J lost 5 bases, and 11 bases lay in between. The length of the CDR3 is 13 residues. Per the germline V gene, CDR1 is GTSNPN and CDR2 is SVGIG (reference sequence). CDR3 sequence: CAWSDQAGYGYTF. The CDR3, as DNA: TGTGCCTGGAGTGACCAGGCTGGATATGGCTACACCTTC.

The V call is TRBV19, the J call TRBJ2-7, with 8 bases that match TRBD2. CDR1 and CDR2 from the germline V gene are LNHDA and SQIVND (reference sequence). CDR3 size: 14 residues. Unmatched junction bases numbered 2, after V lost 1 base and J lost 3 bases. CDR3 protein: CASSIGLAGYEQYV. Written as DNA, the CDR3 is TGTGCCAGTAGTATAGGTCTAGCGGGCTACGAGCAGTACGTC.

V gene TRBV6-5 combines with J gene TRBJ1-5, with 7 bases identical to TRBD1. Trimming removed 5 bases from V and 2 bases from J; junction bases left unmatched: 6. CDR1 and CDR2 (germline): MNHEY, SVGAGI. This CDR3 region has 15 residues. The CDR3 here is CASSLTQGGNQPQHF. The CDR3 nucleotides read TGTGCCAGCAGTCTAACCCAGGGGGGCAATCAGCCCCAGCATTTT.

V gene TRBV7-8 combines with J gene TRBJ1-6; tentative D call: TRBD1 (5 bases). The germline V and J ends were trimmed by 4 bases and 8 bases, with 18 bases remaining between them. The CDR3 sequence is 16 residues long. Germline V CDR1 and CDR2: SGHVS, FQNEAQ. Written as DNA, the CDR3 is TGTGCCAGCAGCTCCCACGGACACGTTTCTGATTCACCCCTCCACTTT. This encodes CASSSHGHVSDSPLHF. Full variable domain (outside the CDR3, taken from reference TRBV7-8 and TRBJ1-6): GAGVSQSPRYKVAKRGQDVALRCDPISGHVSLFWYQQALGQGPEFLTYFQNEAQLDKSGLPSDRFFAERPEGSVSTLKIQRTQQEDSAVYLCASSSHGHVSDSPLHFGNGTRLTVT.

V and J are TRBV18 and TRBJ1-5; TRBD1 aligns across 7 bases. The CDR3 is made up of 14 amino acids. V shed 6 bases, J shed 4 bases, and the junction held 6 bases outside the gene matches. The V gene's germline CDR1 is KGHSH and CDR2 LQKENI. The CDR3 DNA is TGTGCCAGCTCGTACGGGACAGCGAATCAGCCCCAGCATTTT. Translation: CASSYGTANQPQHF.

The rearrangement joins TRBV27 to TRBJ2-1; 10 bases align to TRBD2. After removal of 5 bases from V and 4 bases from J, the junction contained 2 bases not matched to a gene. This CDR3 comprises 14 residues. Germline CDR1 is MNHEY and CDR2 is SMNVEV (reference sequence). CDR3 nucleotides: TGTGCCAGCAGTACTAGCGGGACTTACAATGAGCAGTTCTTC. It specifies CASSTSGTYNEQFF.

This sequence joins TRBV5-6 and TRBJ1-3; D remains unclear. Trimming removed 2 bases at V and 4 bases at J, with 4 bases between. The germline CDR1 and CDR2 sequences are SGHDT and YYEEEE. The CDR3 loop spans 12 amino acids. The CDR3 spells CASSFAGNTIYF. As DNA, the CDR3 is TGTGCCAGCAGCTTTGCGGGAAACACCATATATTTT.

In this sample, this clone turned up once. Germline is not matched at one junction end, which may reflect a read error. The chain has TRBV9 and TRBJ1-6, with TRBD1 identical over 7 bases. From germline, CDR1 is SGDLS and CDR2 YYNGEE. The CDR3 sequence is 15 residues long. CDR3 in DNA: TGTGCCAGCAGCGCACAAGACAGGGATAACTCACCCCTCCACTTT. Protein: CASSAQDRDNSPLHF.

In nucleotides, the CDR3 is TGTGCCAGCTCAGAGACCGGGACTTATCTACAAGAGACCCAGTACTTC. Encoded protein: CASSETGTYLQETQYF. The chain combines TRBV18 with TRBJ2-5, with D maybe TRBD2 (6 bases). Germline V gives CDR1 KGHSH, CDR2 LQKENI. V was cut by 5 bases and J by 2 bases, with 18 bases left in between. This CDR3 has 16 residues.

The rearrangement uses TRBV11-2 and TRBJ2-7; 8 nucleotides line up with TRBD2. Germline CDR1 SGHAT, CDR2 FQNNGV. Germline trimming cut 2 bases from V and 1 base from J; bases unmatched to any gene: 13. The CDR3 sequence is 18 residues long. CDR3: CASSLLGLGRWGSYEQYV. The CDR3 nucleotides read TGTGCCAGCAGCTTACTGGGACTAGGCCGATGGGGGTCCTACGAGCAGTACGTC.

This sequence joins TRBV4-2 and TRBJ2-4, with TRBD1 matching over 8 bases. This CDR3 is built from 17 residues. Germline V gene data show CDR1 as LGHNA and CDR2 as YNFKEQ. The J segment lost 0 bases and the V segment lost 1 base, leaving 5 bases of the junction unmatched. The CDR3 reads CASSQVWTGLAKNIQYF. The CDR3 region has the DNA TGTGCCAGCAGCCAAGTCTGGACAGGGCTAGCCAAAAACATTCAGTACTTC.